This passage covers 23 T cell receptor beta chains from one sample sequenced in a study of response to subunit inactivated influenza vaccine. TCRdb re-derived calls from the RT-PCR reads in MiXCR, one entry per CDR3 protein. The top ten hold 7.8% of the sample, which has around 250,000 distinct CDR3 sequences, 12% seen once. Sequences were derived from non-naive T cells sorted from PBMCs, sampled roughly 2 weeks before vaccination. The receptors derive from a man over 45 who received an inactivated influenza vaccine.

This clonotype was recorded a few times. The chain couples TRBV20-1 to TRBJ2-3; 7 nucleotides agree with TRBD2. CDR3 length equals 13 residues. CDR1 is DFQATT and CDR2 is SNEGSKA in the germline V gene (reference sequence). The J segment lost 8 bases and the V segment lost 5 bases, leaving 10 bases of the junction unmatched. CDR3 amino acids: CSAHSGSGLTQYF. In nucleotides, the CDR3 is TGCAGTGCTCATTCGGGTAGCGGGCTTACGCAGTATTTT.

This clonotype was found a few times. The DNA of the CDR3 is TGCAGTGCTAGAGATGGCAGCCTGCGACAAGAGACCCAGTACTTC. Its translation: CSARDGSLRQETQYF. The rearrangement links TRBV20-1 to TRBJ2-5; D gene unclear. CDR1 is DFQATT, CDR2 SNEGSKA, per germline (reference sequence). V was cut by 0 bases and J by 2 bases, with 13 bases left in between. The CDR3 extends over 15 amino acids.

This clonotype was picked up many times. The chain carries TRBV4-1 and TRBJ2-7, with no clear D. This CDR3 has 14 amino acids. Germline assignment: CDR1 MGHRA and CDR2 YSYEKL. The V end lost 1 base, the J end lost 0 bases, and 7 bases lay between the germline ends. This chain's CDR3 is CASSQGPDSYEQYF. The CDR3 coding sequence is TGCGCCAGCAGCCAAGGGCCAGACTCCTACGAGCAGTACTTC.

The chain uses TRBV12-3 or TRBV12-4 and TRBJ2-7, with 7 bases aligning to TRBD1. The CDR3 spans 14 residues. After removal of 5 bases from V and 0 bases from J, the junction contained 4 bases not matched to a gene. CDR3 protein: CASSPRDSSYEQYF. The CDR3 DNA is TGTGCCAGCAGTCCCCGGGACAGCTCCTACGAGCAGTACTTC.

The chain carries TRBV27 and TRBJ1-6; 8 nucleotides align to TRBD1. CDR1 and CDR2 (germline): MNHEY, SMNVEV (reference sequence). This CDR3 comprises 17 residues. The junction had 15 bases not matched to a gene; V was cut back by 5 bases and J by 9 bases. CDR3 sequence: CASSPTPDRAGGSPLHF. The CDR3 nucleotides read TGTGCCAGCAGTCCAACCCCGGACAGGGCGGGGGGTTCACCCCTCCACTTT.

J is TRBJ1-1 and V is TRBV12-3 or TRBV12-4; D gene uncertain. The CDR3 is 13 amino acids. Trimming left V 7 bases short and J 5 bases short, with 14 bases between. The DNA of the CDR3 is TGTGCCAGCACCATCGAGATAGGGACTGAAGCTTTCTTT. Protein sequence: CASTIEIGTEAFF.

This clonotype has just a few counts. The chain is built from TRBV4-3 and TRBJ2-3; possible D gene TRBD2, 6 bases. The CDR3 loop spans 15 amino acids. Germline V lookup: CDR1 LGHNA, CDR2 YSLEER. V gave up 4 bases and J gave up 2 bases, with 13 bases separating them. The CDR3 spells CASSLGTLATDTQYF. DNA for the CDR3: TGCGCCAGCAGCCTCGGGACTCTAGCCACAGATACGCAGTATTTT.

As for this clonotype: A read error may explain this, as a much larger clone is one base away. The CDR3 sequence: CASSHVAGVSYNGQFF. DNA of the CDR3: TGTGCCAGCAGCCACGTAGCGGGAGTTTCCTACAATGGGCAGTTCTTC. The rearrangement joins TRBV21-1 to TRBJ2-1; the table's TRBD2 call for D was not verified on the DNA. TRBV21-1 is a pseudogene. This CDR3 has 16 amino acids.

The chain joins TRBV12-3 or TRBV12-4 to TRBJ1-2, with D unclear. This CDR3 is built from 12 residues. V lost 7 bases and J 2 bases, leaving 8 bases between the germline ends. The CDR3 region has the DNA TGTGCCAGCAACCCTATGAACTATGGCTACACCTTC. It is translated as CASNPMNYGYTF.

The chain carries TRBV6-2 or TRBV6-3 and TRBJ2-2; 9 nucleotides agree with TRBD1. V was clipped by 2 bases and J by 5 bases; unmatched bases: 9. This CDR3 contains 17 residues. CDR1 and CDR2 (germline): MNHEY, SVGEGT. The CDR3 spells CASSYPQQGARTGELFF. In nucleotides, the CDR3 is TGTGCCAGCAGTTACCCCCAACAGGGGGCACGGACCGGGGAGCTGTTTTTT.

The chain has TRBV29-1 and TRBJ1-2, with D hard to call. The V end lost 3 bases, the J end lost 2 bases, and 10 bases lay between the germline ends. Germline V lookup: CDR1 SQVTM, CDR2 ANQGSEA. CDR3 length: 13 amino acids. The CDR3 DNA reads TGCAGCGTTGAGGGGTCGGCAAACTATGGCTACACCTTC. It translates to CSVEGSANYGYTF.

This clonotype has at least ten counts. This rearrangement joins TRBV27 to TRBJ1-5; unclear D gene. Looked up from germline, CDR1 is MNHEY and CDR2 is SMNVEV (reference sequence). Trimming removed 4 bases at V and 0 bases at J, with 4 bases between. This CDR3 contains 13 residues. The CDR3 sequence is CASSYYSNQPQHF. DNA for the CDR3: TGTGCCAGCAGTTATTATAGCAATCAGCCCCAGCATTTT.

This clonotype came up a few times. V is TRBV12-3 or TRBV12-4 and J is TRBJ2-1; 9 positions agree with TRBD1. This CDR3 contains 14 residues. V gave up 5 bases and J gave up 6 bases; unmatched junction bases: 5. The CDR3 DNA follows: TGTGCCAGCAGTGAACAGGGGGCGGCCAATGAGCAGTTCTTC. This gives the protein CASSEQGAANEQFF.

The V call is TRBV5-1, the J call TRBJ2-3, with D perhaps TRBD1 or TRBD2 (6 bases each). This CDR3 has 15 residues. Per germline, CDR1 SGHRS and CDR2 YFSETQ. V dropped 0 bases and J dropped 2 bases, with 10 bases sitting between them. The chain's CDR3 is CASSLAWGATDTQYF. The CDR3 DNA is TGCGCCAGCAGCTTGGCCTGGGGGGCCACAGATACGCAGTATTTT. Combining the CDR3 with reference TRBV5-1 and TRBJ2-3 gives the whole variable domain KAGVTQTPRYLIKTRGQQVTLSCSPISGHRSVSWYQQTPGQGLQFLFEYFSETQRNKGNFPGRFSGRQFSNSRSEMNVSTLELGDSALYLCASSLAWGATDTQYFGPGTRLTVL.

Only a few counts were recorded for this clonotype. V gene TRBV4-3 combines with J gene TRBJ2-7; 9 bases agree with TRBD2. Looked up from germline, CDR1 is LGHNA and CDR2 is YSLEER. The CDR3 covers 15 residues. J gave up 2 bases and V 4 bases, and 6 bases lay outside the gene matches. The CDR3 reads CASSPRAGGPYEQYF. In DNA, the CDR3 is TGCGCCAGCAGCCCCAGGGCGGGAGGGCCCTACGAGCAGTACTTC.

V is TRBV6-1 and J is TRBJ1-5; D is unclear. The CDR3 length is 13 residues. Germline CDR1 and CDR2: MNHNS and SASEGT. The V and J ends lost 8 bases and 3 bases respectively, with 11 bases between them. The CDR3 here is CASQIFPNQPQHF. In nucleotides, the CDR3 is TGTGCCAGCCAGATTTTTCCCAATCAGCCCCAGCATTTT.

This clonotype showed up many times. The rearrangement joins TRBV20-1 to TRBJ2-7; 8 bases match TRBD1. The germline gives CDR1 DFQATT, CDR2 SNEGSKA (reference sequence). V dropped 3 bases and J dropped 0; count of bases not matched to a gene: 4. The CDR3 extends over 14 amino acids. The CDR3 loop reads CSASEQGVSYEQYF. The CDR3 DNA reads as TGCAGTGCTAGCGAACAGGGGGTCTCCTACGAGCAGTACTTC.

CDR3: CASSQEQGAWYGYTF. CDR3 coding DNA: TGTGCCAGCAGCCAAGAACAGGGGGCATGGTATGGCTACACCTTC. The chain recombines TRBV14 with TRBJ1-2; 9 bases align to TRBD1. The CDR3 is 15 residues long. V was clipped by 0 bases and J by 5 bases; unmatched bases: 4. In germline, CDR1 is SGHDN, CDR2 FVKESK.

In this sample, this clonotype turned up many times. The chain employs TRBV5-1 and TRBJ2-1, with 7 bases matching TRBD2. Per the germline V gene, CDR1 is SGHRS and CDR2 is YFSETQ. Germline trimming cut 3 bases from V and 0 bases from J; bases unmatched to any gene: 3. CDR3 length: 15 residues. CDR3 DNA sequence: TGCGCCAGCAGCTATTTAGCGGGCTCCTACAATGAGCAGTTCTTC. Its translation is CASSYLAGSYNEQFF.

This clonotype was picked up a small number of times. The gene calls are TRBV10-3 and TRBJ2-2; TRBD2 matches at 13 bases. After removal of 10 bases from V and 2 bases from J, the junction contained 4 bases not matched to a gene. Germline V gives CDR1 ENHRY, CDR2 SYGVKD. This CDR3 is built from 15 residues. The CDR3 bases are TGTGCCACCGGGACTAGCGGGATAAACACCGGGGAGCTGTTTTTT. Encoded protein: CATGTSGINTGELFF.

This clonotype was found a few times. This chain connects TRBV24-1 to TRBJ1-1; perhaps TRBD1 as D (5 bases). V was clipped by 4 bases and J by 4 bases, with 12 bases between them. CDR1 and CDR2 from the germline V gene are KGHDR and SFDVKD. The CDR3 is made up of 14 amino acids. CDR3 coding DNA: TGTGCCACCAGTGAGTCGGGTAGGGGCACTGAAGCTTTCTTT. It yields the protein CATSESGRGTEAFF.

This clonotype was found many times. The rearrangement uses TRBV4-1 and TRBJ2-2; the match to TRBD2 covers 16 bases. From germline, CDR1 is MGHRA and CDR2 YSYEKL. This CDR3 is 18 amino acids long. With V trimmed by 4 bases and J by 4 bases, 6 bases remained unmatched. In DNA, the CDR3 is TGCGCCAGCAGCCGGGGACTAGCGGGGGGGCCAAGCACCGGGGAGCTGTTTTTT. It yields the protein CASSRGLAGGPSTGELFF.

This clonotype was counted only a few times. V is TRBV7-2 and J is TRBJ2-3; D gene unclear. The CDR3 loop spans 14 amino acids. The germline CDR1 and CDR2 sequences are SGHTA and FQGNSA. V was trimmed by 2 bases and J by 6 bases, leaving 12 bases between them. Written as DNA, the CDR3 is TGTGCCAGCAGCTTAAGTCTGGGCCCGGATACGCAGTATTTT. Amino acid sequence: CASSLSLGPDTQYF. The full variable domain, its missing parts supplied by reference TRBV7-2 and TRBJ2-3, is GAGVSQSPSNKVTEKGKDVELRCDPISGHTALYWYRQSLGQGLEFLIYFQGNSAPDKSGLPSDRFSAERTGGSVSTLTIQRTQQEDSAVYLCASSLSLGPDTQYFGPGTRLTVL.